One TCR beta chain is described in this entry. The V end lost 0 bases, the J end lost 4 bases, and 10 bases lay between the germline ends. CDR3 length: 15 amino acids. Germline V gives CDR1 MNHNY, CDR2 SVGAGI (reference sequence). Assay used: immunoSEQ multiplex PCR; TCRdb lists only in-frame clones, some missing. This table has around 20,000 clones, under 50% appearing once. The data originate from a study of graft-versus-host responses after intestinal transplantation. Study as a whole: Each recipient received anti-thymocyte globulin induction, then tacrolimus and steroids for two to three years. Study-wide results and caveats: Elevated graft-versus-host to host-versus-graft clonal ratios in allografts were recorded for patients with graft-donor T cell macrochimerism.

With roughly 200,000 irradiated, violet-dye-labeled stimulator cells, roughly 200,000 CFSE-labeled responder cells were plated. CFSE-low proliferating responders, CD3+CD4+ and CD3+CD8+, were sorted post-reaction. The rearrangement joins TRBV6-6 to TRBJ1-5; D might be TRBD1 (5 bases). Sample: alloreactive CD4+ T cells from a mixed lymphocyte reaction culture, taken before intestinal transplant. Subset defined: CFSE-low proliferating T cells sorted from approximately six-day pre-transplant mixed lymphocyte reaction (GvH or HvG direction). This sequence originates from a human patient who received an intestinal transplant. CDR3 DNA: TGTGCCAGCAGTTACTCGATGCAGGGAAATCAGCCCCAGCATTTT. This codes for CASSYSMQGNQPQHF.